What follows is one TCR beta chain and its context. What it recognizes is unknown. The data were obtained in a study of cytomegalovirus exposure and HLA in healthy donors. Whole-study context: Assignment to the Caucasian-associated ancestry cluster applied to 81% of the roughly 400 genotyped donors. Study-wide points: Most CMV-associated TCR beta chains appeared HLA-restricted in a later analysis. Links to common viral pathogens appeared, in a later analysis, for several of the most significant clusters. Within an earlier analysis, most TCR beta V segments proved productive either about 90% or about 30% of the time.

The PCR was carried out with 60 Vbeta primers and 13 Jbeta primers. Libraries were prepared by immunoSEQ multiplex PCR; TCRdb keeps only in-frame clonotypes and omits some of them. The sample yields approximately 150,000 clones, around 77% seen once. V lost 5 bases and J lost 0, with 10 bases in between. The CDR3 is made up of 13 amino acids. The germline CDR1 and CDR2 sequences are GTSNPN and SVGIG (reference sequence). The specimen sequenced was PBMCs. The sequence came from a man in his 60s in good health and CMV-seronegative. V usage is TRBV30 and J usage is TRBJ1-1; D ambiguous. Here the CDR3 reads CAWGHMMNTEAFF. Written as DNA, the CDR3 is TGTGCCTGGGGGCACATGATGAACACTGAAGCTTTCTTT.